The rows below give T cell receptor beta chains drawn from one sample of a study of T cell responses to AZD1222 COVID-19 vaccine. Assay: immunoSEQ multiplex PCR; the TCRdb copy retains only in-frame clones and omits some. The profile shows 90,000 to 110,000 clones, roughly 87% of them singletons. The sample here was peripheral blood, taken on day 0 of AZD1222 vaccination. These receptors all stem from an adult in good health. The CDR3 runs from the conserved cysteine through the conserved F or W. The D gene is left open where the match is weak. The listing skips clone size in some rows; elsewhere it reads once, few, many or a size class.

CASSVGTSGGGYQETQYF | - | TRBJ2-5 | TRBD2 | TRBV9
CATSMPQGALRQPQHF | - | TRBJ1-5 | TRBD1 | TRBV15
CASSLGQATYEQYF | few | TRBJ2-7 | - | TRBV5-1
CSVQTGIYGYTF | - | TRBJ1-2 | TRBD1 | TRBV29-1
CAWSKALGSPLHF | - | TRBJ1-6 | - | TRBV30
CASSLAHGASYEQYF | - | TRBJ2-7 | - | TRBV7-9
CSVGFLGDYGYTF | - | TRBJ1-2 | - | TRBV29-1
CASSFYIQGDYGYTF | - | TRBJ1-2 | - | TRBV10-2
CASSLAGVLVDTQYF | - | TRBJ2-3 | - | TRBV5-4
CASSFPGDTEAFF | - | TRBJ1-1 | - | TRBV6-5
CASSQFTGVNTEAFF | - | TRBJ1-1 | TRBD1 | TRBV4-3
CASSSGGGGPYGYTF | - | TRBJ1-2 | TRBD1 | TRBV7-2
CASVRDHNTEAFF | - | TRBJ1-1 | - | TRBV6-6
CASSSERGRSYEQYF | - | TRBJ2-7 | TRBD2 | TRBV7-8
CASSQAHRYNEQFF | - | TRBJ2-1 | - | TRBV3-1/TRBV3-2